This T cell receptor beta chain was obtained from a study of tumor-infiltrating lymphocytes in oesophageal squamous cell carcinoma. Germline V gives CDR1 ENHRY, CDR2 SYGVKD. The CDR3 consists of 11 residues. The germline V and J ends were trimmed by 2 bases and 3 bases, with 2 bases remaining between them. At least ten counts were recorded for this clonotype. One entry per CDR3 protein, called by TCRdb with MiXCR from the PCR reads. Among approximately 15,000 distinct CDR3 sequences listed, roughly half were seen once. V gene TRBV10-3 combines with J gene TRBJ2-7; unclear D gene. The sample consisted of esophageal tumor tissue. The TCR originated in a female donor with esophageal squamous cell carcinoma. CDR3: CAISELYEQYF. DNA for the CDR3: TGTGCCATCAGTGAGCTCTACGAGCAGTACTTC.